This T cell receptor beta chain was sequenced during a study of blood T cell repertoires in COVID-19. Libraries were prepared by immunoSEQ multiplex PCR; TCRdb keeps only in-frame clonotypes and omits some of them. The table has fewer than 350,000 clones, roughly 85% seen once. Across 24 US areas, participants ranged in age from 18 to 89 years. Grouping used clinical history reported by participants in a survey and questionnaire. This CDR3 region has 16 residues. V was clipped by 4 bases and J by 2 bases; unmatched bases: 5. Looked up from germline, CDR1 is LGHDT and CDR2 is YNNKEL (reference sequence). This clone was counted once.

This TCR came from a woman aged 50 to 65 who had recovered from COVID-19. The sample consisted of PBMCs or T cells enriched from blood (not recorded which). The rearrangement links TRBV3-1 (or the pseudogene TRBV3-2) to TRBJ2-3; 11 positions agree with TRBD2. Here the CDR3 reads CASSRIAGGTTDTQYF. CDR3 bases: TGTGCCAGCAGCCGTATAGCGGGGGGGACCACAGATACGCAGTATTTT.